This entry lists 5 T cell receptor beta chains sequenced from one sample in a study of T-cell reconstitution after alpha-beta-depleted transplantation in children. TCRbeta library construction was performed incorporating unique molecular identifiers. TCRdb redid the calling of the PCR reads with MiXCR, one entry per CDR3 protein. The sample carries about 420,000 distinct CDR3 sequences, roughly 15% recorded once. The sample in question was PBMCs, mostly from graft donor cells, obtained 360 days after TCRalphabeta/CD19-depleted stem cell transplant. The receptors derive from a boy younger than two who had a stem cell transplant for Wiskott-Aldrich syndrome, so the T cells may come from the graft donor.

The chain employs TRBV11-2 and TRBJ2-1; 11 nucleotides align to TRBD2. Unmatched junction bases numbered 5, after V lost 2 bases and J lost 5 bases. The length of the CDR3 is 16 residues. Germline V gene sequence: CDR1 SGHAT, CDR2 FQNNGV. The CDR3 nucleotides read TGTGCCAGCAGCTTACGACTAGCGGGAATCCACAATGAGCAGTTCTTC. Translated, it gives CASSLRLAGIHNEQFF.

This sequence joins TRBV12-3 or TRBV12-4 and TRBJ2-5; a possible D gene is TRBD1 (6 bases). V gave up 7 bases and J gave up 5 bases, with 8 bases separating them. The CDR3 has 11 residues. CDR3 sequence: CASKTGETQYF. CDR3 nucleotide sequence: TGTGCCAGCAAAACAGGGGAGACCCAGTACTTC.

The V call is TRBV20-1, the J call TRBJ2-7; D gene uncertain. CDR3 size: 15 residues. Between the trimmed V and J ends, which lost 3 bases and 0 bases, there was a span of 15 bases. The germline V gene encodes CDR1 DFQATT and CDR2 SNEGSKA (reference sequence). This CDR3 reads CSASETWKSSYEQYF. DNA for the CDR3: TGCAGTGCTAGCGAAACTTGGAAGTCCTCCTACGAGCAGTACTTC.

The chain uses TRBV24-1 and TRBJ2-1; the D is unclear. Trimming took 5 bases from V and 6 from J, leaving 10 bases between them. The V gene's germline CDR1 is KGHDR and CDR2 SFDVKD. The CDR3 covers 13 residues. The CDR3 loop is CATSALKGNEQFF. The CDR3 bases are TGTGCCACCAGTGCCCTGAAAGGCAATGAGCAGTTCTTC.

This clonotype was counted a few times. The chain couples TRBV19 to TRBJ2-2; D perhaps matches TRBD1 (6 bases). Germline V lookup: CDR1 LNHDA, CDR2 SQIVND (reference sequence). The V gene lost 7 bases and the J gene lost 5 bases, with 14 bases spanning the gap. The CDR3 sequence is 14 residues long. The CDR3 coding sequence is TGTGCCAGTAATGGCAGGGGAAAAACCGGGGAGCTGTTTTTT. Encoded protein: CASNGRGKTGELFF.